This is a list of T cell receptor beta chains from one sample in a study of molecular identifiers for immune sequencing clone quantification. MiXCR, applied by TCRdb to the PCR reads, yields one record per CDR3 protein. The table lists about half a million distinct CDR3 sequences, about a fifth of them singletons. The sequencing sample was made of naive CD8+ T cells from blood, with Jurkat cell RNA spiked in. The source is a human donor in good health. Some libraries in this study had Jurkat cell RNA spiked in. The CDR3 runs from the conserved cysteine through the conserved F or W. D genes are given only for firm matches. Size tells how often a clone was seen (once, few, many) or the class of an expanded clone, and some rows leave it out.

v_gene	abundance	j_gene	d_gene	CDR3aa	CDR3nt
TRBV20-1	many	TRBJ2-3	.	CSAKDVPQEDTQYF	TGCAGTGCAAAGGACGTTCCCCAAGAGGATACGCAGTATTTT
TRBV9	.	TRBJ2-1	.	CASSVTGRDEQFF	TGTGCCAGCAGCGTGACAGGGAGGGATGAGCAGTTCTTC
TRBV28	.	TRBJ2-5	.	CASRETGAATQGTQYF	TGTGCCAGCAGGGAGACGGGAGCGGCAACTCAAGGGACCCAGTACTTC
TRBV7-6	.	TRBJ2-7	.	CASSRSPAAEQYF	TGTGCCAGCAGCCGCTCTCCGGCAGCCGAGCAGTACTTC
TRBV19	.	TRBJ2-1	.	CASSPPWGYTEQFF	TGTGCCAGTAGTCCACCCTGGGGGTACACTGAGCAGTTCTTC
TRBV6-5	many	TRBJ2-5	.	CASSQQGQETQYF	TGTGCCAGCAGCCAACAGGGACAAGAGACCCAGTACTTC
TRBV20-1	.	TRBJ2-3	TRBD1	CSARDIGTGGPRADTQYF	TGCAGTGCTAGAGATATCGGGACAGGGGGCCCAAGGGCAGATACGCAGTATTTT
TRBV24-1	few	TRBJ2-1	TRBD2	CATSDLRLAGGGVEQFF	TGTGCCACCAGTGACCTGAGACTAGCGGGAGGTGGGGTTGAGCAGTTCTTC
TRBV15	many	TRBJ1-5	TRBD1	CATSRSQGAVGQHF	TGTGCCACCAGCAGATCGCAGGGGGCGGTAGGCCAGCATTTT
TRBV12-5	.	TRBJ2-1	.	CASGLVTGTLSYNEQFF	TGTGCTAGTGGTTTGGTAACGGGGACGCTTTCCTACAATGAGCAGTTCTTC
TRBV29-1	.	TRBJ2-7	.	CSVGDMDEQYF	TGCAGCGTAGGGGACATGGACGAGCAGTACTTC
TRBV7-9	few	TRBJ2-3	.	CASSFLAIGTDTQYF	TGTGCCAGCAGCTTTCTGGCGATCGGGACAGATACGCAGTATTTT
TRBV19	.	TRBJ2-5	.	CASSITLAYQETQYF	TGTGCCAGTAGTATTACACTCGCGTACCAAGAGACCCAGTACTTC
TRBV7-9	few	TRBJ1-4	.	CASLDTRTPTNEKLFF	TGTGCCAGCCTAGACACAAGGACACCAACTAATGAAAAACTGTTTTTT
TRBV5-4	many	TRBJ1-1	.	CASSHEPGQDTEAFF	TGTGCCAGCAGCCACGAACCGGGACAAGACACTGAAGCTTTCTTT
TRBV10-3	few	TRBJ2-5	TRBD1	CATRQGEETQYF	TGTGCCACCAGACAGGGAGAAGAGACCCAGTACTTC
TRBV27	many	TRBJ2-7	TRBD1	CASRGTGGYEQYF	TGTGCCAGCAGGGGGACAGGGGGCTACGAGCAGTACTTC
TRBV30	many	TRBJ2-3	TRBD2	CAWSSSGRTDTQYF	TGTGCCTGGAGCTCTAGCGGGAGGACAGATACGCAGTATTTT
TRBV6-6	few	TRBJ2-2	TRBD1	CASYRGRDTGELFF	TGTGCCAGTTACAGGGGGCGCGACACCGGGGAGCTGTTTTTT
TRBV6-6	many	TRBJ2-3	.	CASSYWDTNTDTQYF	TGTGCCAGCAGTTACTGGGACACGAACACAGATACGCAGTATTTT
TRBV11-2	.	TRBJ1-4	TRBD1	CASSFFRMDREKLFF	TGTGCCAGCAGCTTTTTCCGGATGGACAGGGAAAAACTGTTTTTT
TRBV24-1	.	TRBJ1-2	TRBD1	CATGEATGGADYGYTF	TGTGCCACCGGTGAAGCAACAGGGGGCGCCGACTATGGCTACACCTTC
TRBV19	few	TRBJ2-7	TRBD1	CASSKTGYHPYEQYF	TGTGCCAGTAGTAAGACAGGGTACCACCCCTACGAGCAGTACTTC
TRBV4-1	few	TRBJ2-5	TRBD2	CASSHFLAGGEETQYF	TGCGCCAGCAGCCACTTCTTAGCGGGGGGAGAAGAGACCCAGTACTTC
TRBV20-1	many	TRBJ2-7	.	CSAPIGYYEQYF	TGCAGTGCCCCCATAGGATACTACGAGCAGTACTTC
TRBV12-3/TRBV12-4	once	TRBJ1-2	TRBD1	CASSWTGEDSVTF	TGTGCCAGCAGTTGGACAGGGGAGGATAGTGTCACCTTC
TRBV19	many	TRBJ1-5	TRBD1	CASTQYRGSNQPQHF	TGTGCCAGTACCCAATACAGGGGAAGCAATCAGCCCCAGCATTTT
TRBV20-1	few	TRBJ1-2	.	CSARSGSNYGYTF	TGCAGTGCTAGATCGGGGAGCAACTATGGCTACACCTTC
TRBV29-1	many	TRBJ1-5	TRBD1	CSAWTGNMDQPQHF	TGCAGCGCTTGGACAGGGAATATGGATCAGCCCCAGCATTTT
TRBV9	.	TRBJ1-2	.	CASSVDAGVPFDYGYAF	TGTGCCAGCAGCGTAGACGCAGGGGTACCTTTTGACTATGGCTACGCCTTC
TRBV13	many	TRBJ1-5	.	CASSADRSNQPQHF	TGTGCCAGCAGCGCAGACAGAAGCAATCAGCCCCAGCATTTT
TRBV12-3/TRBV12-4	few	TRBJ1-1	TRBD1	CASSLTDRVNTEAFF	TGTGCCAGCAGTTTAACGGACAGGGTGAACACTGAAGCTTTCTTT
TRBV3-2	.	TRBJ1-1	.	CASTPYVVRGARSNTEAFF	TGTGCCAGCACCCCTTACGTAGTAAGGGGGGCGCGATCGAACACTGAAGCTTTCTTT
TRBV7-7	few	TRBJ2-5	.	CASSLGERVETQYF	TGTGCCAGCAGCTTAGGAGAAAGAGTCGAGACCCAGTACTTC
TRBV11-3	few	TRBJ2-2	TRBD1	CASSARDRENTGELFF	TGTGCCAGCAGCGCCCGGGACAGGGAAAACACCGGGGAGCTGTTTTTT
TRBV27	.	TRBJ1-6	TRBD1	CASSLSELGTGNSPLHF	TGTGCCAGCAGTTTATCGGAGTTAGGGACAGGGAATTCACCCCTCCACTTT
TRBV30	few	TRBJ1-2	TRBD1	CAWSVSRQGGYVYYGYTF	TGTGCCTGGAGTGTCTCCCGCCAGGGGGGATATGTCTACTATGGCTACACCTTC
TRBV7-6	many	TRBJ2-7	.	CASSLERSYEQYF	TGTGCCAGCAGCTTAGAACGTTCCTACGAGCAGTACTTC
TRBV12-3/TRBV12-4	few	TRBJ1-6	TRBD1	CASGPGQGIVSPLHF	TGTGCCAGCGGTCCTGGACAGGGCATAGTGTCACCCCTCCACTTT
TRBV11-2	.	TRBJ2-2	.	CASSLVLGPGELFF	TGTGCCAGCAGCTTAGTTCTGGGTCCCGGGGAGCTGTTTTTT